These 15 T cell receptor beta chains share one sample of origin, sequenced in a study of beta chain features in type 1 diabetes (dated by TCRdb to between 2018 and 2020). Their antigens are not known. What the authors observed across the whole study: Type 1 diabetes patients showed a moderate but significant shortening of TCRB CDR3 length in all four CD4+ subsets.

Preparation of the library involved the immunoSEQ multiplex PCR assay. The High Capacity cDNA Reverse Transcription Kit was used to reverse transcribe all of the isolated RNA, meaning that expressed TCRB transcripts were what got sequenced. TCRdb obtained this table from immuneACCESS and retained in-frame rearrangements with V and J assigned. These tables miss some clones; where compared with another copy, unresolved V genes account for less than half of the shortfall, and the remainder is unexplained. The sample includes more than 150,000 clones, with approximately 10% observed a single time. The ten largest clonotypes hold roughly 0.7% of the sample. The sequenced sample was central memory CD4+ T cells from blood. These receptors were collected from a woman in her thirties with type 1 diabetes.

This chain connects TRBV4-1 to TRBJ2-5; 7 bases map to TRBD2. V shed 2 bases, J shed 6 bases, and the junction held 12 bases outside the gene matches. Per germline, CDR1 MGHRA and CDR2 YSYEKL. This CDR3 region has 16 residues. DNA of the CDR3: TGCGCCAGCAGCCAACCGTTGAGCGGGGTGGGAAAGACCCAGTACTTC. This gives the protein CASSQPLSGVGKTQYF.

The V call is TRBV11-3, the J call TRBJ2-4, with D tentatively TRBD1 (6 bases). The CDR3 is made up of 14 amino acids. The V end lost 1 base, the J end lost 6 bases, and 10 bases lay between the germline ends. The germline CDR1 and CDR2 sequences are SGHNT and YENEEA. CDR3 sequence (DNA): TGTGCCAGCAGCTTAGGGGGGCAGGTAAACATTCAGTACTTC. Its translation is CASSLGGQVNIQYF.

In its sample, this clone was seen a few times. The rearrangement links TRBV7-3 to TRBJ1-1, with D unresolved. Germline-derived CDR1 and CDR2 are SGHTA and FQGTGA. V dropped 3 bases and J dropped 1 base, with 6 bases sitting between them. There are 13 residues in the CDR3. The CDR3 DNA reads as TGTGCCAGCAGCTTGTCCCAGAACACTGAAGCTTTCTTT. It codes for CASSLSQNTEAFF.

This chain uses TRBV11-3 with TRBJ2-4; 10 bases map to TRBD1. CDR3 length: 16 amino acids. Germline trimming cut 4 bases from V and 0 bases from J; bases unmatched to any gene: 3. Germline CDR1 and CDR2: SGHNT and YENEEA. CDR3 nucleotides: TGTGCCAGCAGCTCGGGACAGGGGCTAGCCAAAAACATTCAGTACTTC. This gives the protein CASSSGQGLAKNIQYF.

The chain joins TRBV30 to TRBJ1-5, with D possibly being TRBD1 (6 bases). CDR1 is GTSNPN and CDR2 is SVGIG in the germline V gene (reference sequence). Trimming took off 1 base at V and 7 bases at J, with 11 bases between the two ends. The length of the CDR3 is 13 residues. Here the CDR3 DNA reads TGTGCCTGGAGTGGAACAGGGCCGCAGCCCCAGCATTTT. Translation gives CAWSGTGPQPQHF.

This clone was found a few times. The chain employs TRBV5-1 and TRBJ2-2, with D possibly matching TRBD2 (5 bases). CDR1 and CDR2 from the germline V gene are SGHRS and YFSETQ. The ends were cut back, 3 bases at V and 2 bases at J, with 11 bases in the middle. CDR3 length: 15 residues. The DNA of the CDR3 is TGCGCCAGCAGCTCTGGCAGACTAAACACCGGGGAGCTGTTTTTT. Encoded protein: CASSSGRLNTGELFF.

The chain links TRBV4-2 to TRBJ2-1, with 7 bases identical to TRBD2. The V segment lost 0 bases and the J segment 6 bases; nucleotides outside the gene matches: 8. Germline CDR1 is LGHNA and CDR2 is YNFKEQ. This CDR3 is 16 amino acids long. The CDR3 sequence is CASSQDWAGAGNEQFF. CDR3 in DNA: TGTGCCAGCAGCCAAGACTGGGCGGGAGCCGGCAATGAGCAGTTCTTC.

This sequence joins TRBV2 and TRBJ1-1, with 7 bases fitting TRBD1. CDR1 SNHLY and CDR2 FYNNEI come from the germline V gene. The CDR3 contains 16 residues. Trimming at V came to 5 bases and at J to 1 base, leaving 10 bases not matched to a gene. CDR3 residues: CASSFRQGVTNTEAFF. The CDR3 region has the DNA TGTGCCAGCAGTTTTCGACAGGGCGTTACGAACACTGAAGCTTTCTTT.

The CDR3 spells CASSYGTSSTNEQYF. DNA of the CDR3: TGTGCCAGCAGTTATGGGACTAGCAGTACTAACGAGCAGTACTTC. V is TRBV6-5 and J is TRBJ2-7, with 9 bases lining up with TRBD2. V lost 3 bases to trimming and J lost 5 bases; unmatched junction nucleotides: 8. CDR3 length equals 15 residues. CDR1 and CDR2 (germline): MNHEY, SVGAGI.

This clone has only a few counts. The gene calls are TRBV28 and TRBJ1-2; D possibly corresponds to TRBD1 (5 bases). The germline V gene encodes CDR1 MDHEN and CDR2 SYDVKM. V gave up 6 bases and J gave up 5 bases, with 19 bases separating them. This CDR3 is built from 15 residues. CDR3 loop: CASSQGSRSGYGYTF. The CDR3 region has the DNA TGTGCCAGCAGCCAAGGGTCGCGATCAGGGTATGGCTACACCTTC.

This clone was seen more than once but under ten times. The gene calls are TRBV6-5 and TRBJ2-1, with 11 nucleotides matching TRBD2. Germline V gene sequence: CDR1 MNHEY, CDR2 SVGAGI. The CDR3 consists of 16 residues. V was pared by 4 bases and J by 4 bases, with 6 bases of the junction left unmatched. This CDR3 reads CASSSLAGVGYNEQFF. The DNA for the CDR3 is TGTGCCAGCAGTTCACTAGCGGGAGTAGGGTACAATGAGCAGTTCTTC.

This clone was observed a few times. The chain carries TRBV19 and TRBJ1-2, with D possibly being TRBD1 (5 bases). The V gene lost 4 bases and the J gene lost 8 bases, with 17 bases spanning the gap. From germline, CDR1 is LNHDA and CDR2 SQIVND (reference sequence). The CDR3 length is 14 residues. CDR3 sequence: CASSKQDPQPGYTF. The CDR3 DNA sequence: TGTGCCAGTAGTAAACAGGACCCCCAGCCGGGCTACACCTTC.

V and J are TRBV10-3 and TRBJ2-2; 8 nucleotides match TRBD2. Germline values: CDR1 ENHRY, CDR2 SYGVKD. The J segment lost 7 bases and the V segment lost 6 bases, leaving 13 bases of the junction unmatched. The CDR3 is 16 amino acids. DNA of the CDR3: TGTGCCATCAGCCTTACTAGCGGCCTCCTTCTCGGGGAGCTGTTTTTT. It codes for CAISLTSGLLLGELFF.

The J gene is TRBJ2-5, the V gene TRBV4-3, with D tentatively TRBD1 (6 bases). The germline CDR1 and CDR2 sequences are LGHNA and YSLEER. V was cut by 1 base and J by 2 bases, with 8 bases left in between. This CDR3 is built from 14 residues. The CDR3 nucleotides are TGCGCCAGCAGCCAAGGGGACACGCAAGAGACCCAGTACTTC. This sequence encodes CASSQGDTQETQYF.

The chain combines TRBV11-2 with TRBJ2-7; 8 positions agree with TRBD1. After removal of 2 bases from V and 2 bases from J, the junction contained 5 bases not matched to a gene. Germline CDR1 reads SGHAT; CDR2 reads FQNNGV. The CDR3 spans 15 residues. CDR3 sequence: CASSLKPGGAYEQYF. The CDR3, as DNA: TGTGCCAGCAGCTTAAAGCCAGGGGGCGCCTACGAGCAGTACTTC.